This T cell receptor (beta chain) originates from a study of shared clonotypes between healthy human individuals. This clone was recorded a few times. Germline assignment: CDR1 SNHLY and CDR2 FYNNEI. Trimming shortened V by 9 bases and J by 5 bases, and 14 bases separated the two germline ends. The CDR3 contains 13 residues. Some clones are missing from TCRdb's copy, which holds only in-frame ones; the method was immunoSEQ multiplex PCR. The sample has 450,000 to 500,000 clones, roughly 80% seen once; the top ten hold about 12%. Sequencing used PBMCs. The rearrangement links TRBV2 to TRBJ1-5, with D possibly TRBD1 on 5 matching bases. The TCR comes from a middle-aged woman in good health. Some clones in this sample may be carry-over from other donors' samples. The CDR3 reads CASGGSEDQPQHF. CDR3 DNA sequence: TGTGCCAGTGGGGGGAGCGAGGATCAGCCCCAGCATTTT.